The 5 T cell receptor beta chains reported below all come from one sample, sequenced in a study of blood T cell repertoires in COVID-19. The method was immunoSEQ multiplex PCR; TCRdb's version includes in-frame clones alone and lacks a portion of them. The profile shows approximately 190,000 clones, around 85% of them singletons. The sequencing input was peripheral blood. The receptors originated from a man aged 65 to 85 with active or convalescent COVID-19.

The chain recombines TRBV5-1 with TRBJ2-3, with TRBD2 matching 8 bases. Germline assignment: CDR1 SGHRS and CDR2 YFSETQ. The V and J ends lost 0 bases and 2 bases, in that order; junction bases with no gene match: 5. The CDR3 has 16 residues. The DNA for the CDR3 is TGCGCCAGCAGCTTGGTCCTAGCGGGCCACACAGATACGCAGTATTTT. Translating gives CASSLVLAGHTDTQYF. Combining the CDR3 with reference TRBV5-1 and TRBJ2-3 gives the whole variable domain KAGVTQTPRYLIKTRGQQVTLSCSPISGHRSVSWYQQTPGQGLQFLFEYFSETQRNKGNFPGRFSGRQFSNSRSEMNVSTLELGDSALYLCASSLVLAGHTDTQYFGPGTRLTVL.

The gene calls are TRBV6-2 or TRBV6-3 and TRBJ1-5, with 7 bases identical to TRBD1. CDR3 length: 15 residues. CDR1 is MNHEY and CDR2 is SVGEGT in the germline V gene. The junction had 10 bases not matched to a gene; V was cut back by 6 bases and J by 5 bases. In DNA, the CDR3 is TGTGCCAGCAGCTCCCGACAGGGTTGGCATCAGCCCCAGCATTTT. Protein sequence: CASSSRQGWHQPQHF.

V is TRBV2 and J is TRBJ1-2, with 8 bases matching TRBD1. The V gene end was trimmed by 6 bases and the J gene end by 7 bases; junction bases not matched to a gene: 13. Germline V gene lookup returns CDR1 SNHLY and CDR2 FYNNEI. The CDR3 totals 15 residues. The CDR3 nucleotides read TGTGCCAGCAGGGCCCGACAGGGGTTGGGGTCTGGCTACACCTTC. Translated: CASRARQGLGSGYTF.

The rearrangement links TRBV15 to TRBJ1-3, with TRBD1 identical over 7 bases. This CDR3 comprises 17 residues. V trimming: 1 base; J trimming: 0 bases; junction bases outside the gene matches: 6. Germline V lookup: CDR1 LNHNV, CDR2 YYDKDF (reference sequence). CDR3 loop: CATSRGDRLSSGNTIYF. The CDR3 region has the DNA TGTGCCACCAGCAGAGGGGACAGACTCTCCTCTGGAAACACCATATATTTT.

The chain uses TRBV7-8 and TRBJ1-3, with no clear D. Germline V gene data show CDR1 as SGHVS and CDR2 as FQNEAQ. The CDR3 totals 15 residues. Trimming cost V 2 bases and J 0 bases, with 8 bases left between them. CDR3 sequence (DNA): TGTGCCAGCAGCTTAATTCCCTTCTCTGGAAACACCATATATTTT. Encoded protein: CASSLIPFSGNTIYF.